The 17 T cell receptor beta chains presented below share a single source sample, sequenced in a study of Graves' ophthalmopathy and Graves' hyperthyroidism. TCR beta CDR3 amplification used RNA transcripts. The authors performed first-round RT-PCR with HTBI primers and then a second-round multiplex PCR. TCRdb redid the calling of the multiplex PCR reads with MiXCR, one entry per CDR3 protein. The table shows about 740,000 distinct CDR3 sequences, with 40% occurring only once. The specimen sequenced was peripheral blood. These receptors came from an adult man with Graves' ophthalmopathy.

On this clonotype itself: As the CDR3 is not closed by the conserved phenylalanine or tryptophan, this likely results from a read error. The J gene is TRBJ1-5, the V gene TRBV20-1; D is possibly TRBD1 (6 bases). The V end lost 3 bases, the J end lost 4 bases, and 7 bases lay between the germline ends. The CDR3 length is 12 residues. Germline assignment: CDR1 DFQATT and CDR2 SNEGSKA (reference sequence). The CDR3 nucleotides are TGCAGTGCTAGGGACAGTAATCAGCCCCAGCATTCT. Amino acids: CSARDSNQPQHS.

The CDR3 protein is CSVVPGTQYF. In nucleotides, the CDR3 is TGCAGCGTTGTACCGGGGACCCAGTACTTC. The V call is TRBV29-1, the J call TRBJ2-5; D unclear. The germline V gene has CDR1 SQVTM and CDR2 ANQGSEA. V gave up 4 bases and J gave up 7 bases, with 7 bases separating them. The CDR3 is 10 residues long.

In its sample, this clonotype was seen many times. The chain combines TRBV15 with TRBJ2-7; TRBD1 matches at 8 bases. Per the germline V gene, CDR1 is LNHNV and CDR2 is YYDKDF (reference sequence). V shed 6 bases, J shed 0 bases, and the junction held 1 base outside the gene matches. The CDR3 sequence is 13 residues long. The DNA for the CDR3 is TGTGCCACCAGAGGGACAGGCTCCTACGAGCAGTACTTC. Translating gives CATRGTGSYEQYF.

A note on this clonotype: A much larger clone lies a single base off, so this may be a read error. V gene TRBV7-6 combines with J gene TRBJ1-6; D is undetermined. V shed 6 bases and J shed 9 bases, with 12 bases lying between them. The CDR3 length is 13 residues. Germline assignment: CDR1 SGHVS and CDR2 FNYEAQ. The CDR3 here is CASSLRASSPLHF. For the CDR3, the DNA is TGTGCCAGCAGTTTACGGGCAAGTTCACCCCTCCACTTT. Full variable domain (rest looked up from reference TRBV7-6 and TRBJ1-6): GAGVSQSPRYKVTKRGQDVALRCDPISGHVSLYWYRQALGQGPEFLTYFNYEAQQDKSGLPNDRFSAERPEGSISTLTIQRTEQRDSAMYRCASSLRASSPLHFGNGTRLTVT.

In regard to this clonotype: A much larger clone is a single base away; this may be a read error. This rearrangement joins TRBV2 to TRBJ1-2, with D unclear. Looked up from germline, CDR1 is SNHLY and CDR2 is FYNNEI. V lost 5 bases and J 0 bases, leaving 7 bases between the germline ends. The CDR3 consists of 13 residues. CDR3 nucleotides: TGTGCCAGCAGTTGGGAAGCTAACTATGGCTACACCTTC. It is translated as CASSWEANYGYTF.

The rearrangement uses TRBV12-3 or TRBV12-4 and TRBJ2-5; D not resolved. This CDR3 has 13 amino acids. Deletions cut 4 bases from V and 1 base from J, with 7 bases between. The CDR3 sequence is CASSSDFQETQYF. The CDR3 DNA reads as TGTGCCAGCAGTTCTGACTTCCAAGAGACCCAGTACTTC.

This clonotype was recorded many times. V gene TRBV10-3 combines with J gene TRBJ1-1; D is unclear. The CDR3 contains 13 residues. Trimming cost V 10 bases and J 2 bases, with 14 bases left between them. Germline CDR1 is ENHRY and CDR2 is SYGVKD. The CDR3 DNA sequence: TGTGCCAGCGGGGATAGGGTCAACACTGAAGCTTTCTTT. This sequence encodes CASGDRVNTEAFF.

The table lists this clonotype with a few counts. The chain carries TRBV11-2 and TRBJ1-1; 8 nucleotides align to TRBD1. The CDR3 spans 15 residues. V trimming: 3 bases; J trimming: 4 bases; junction bases outside the gene matches: 7. Germline lookup yields CDR1 SGHAT and CDR2 FQNNGV. CDR3 DNA sequence: TGTGCCAGCAGCTTCTCCAGGGGGCGAGGCACTGAAGCTTTCTTT. Translated: CASSFSRGRGTEAFF.

The table lists this clonotype with many counts. The V call is TRBV7-2, the J call TRBJ2-5; 12 nucleotides align to TRBD2. The CDR3 contains 18 residues. Germline loops: CDR1 SGHTA, CDR2 FQGNSA. Trimming removed 0 bases from V and 10 bases from J; junction bases left unmatched: 15. CDR3 DNA: TGTGCCAGCAGCTTAGCGCTGGCTAGCGGGAGGGGGGTGAAGGACCAGTACTTC. Translated: CASSLALASGRGVKDQYF.

Only a few counts were recorded for this clonotype. The chain uses TRBV7-9 and TRBJ1-1; D perhaps matches TRBD1 (5 bases). Germline V gene sequence: CDR1 SEHNR, CDR2 FQNEAQ (reference sequence). This CDR3 is 12 amino acids long. Trimming removed 5 bases from V and 6 bases from J, with 10 bases in between. The CDR3 here is CASSPRDSEAFF. DNA for the CDR3: TGTGCCAGCAGCCCTAGGGACTCTGAAGCTTTCTTT. Looking up the rest from reference TRBV7-9 and TRBJ1-1 gives the full variable domain: DTGVSQNPRHKITKRGQNVTFRCDPISEHNRLYWYRQTLGQGPEFLTYFQNEAQLEKSRLLSDRFSAERPKGSFSTLEIQRTEQGDSAMYLCASSPRDSEAFFGQGTRLTVV.

As for this clonotype: A read error may explain this, as a much larger clone is one base away. The rearrangement uses TRBV29-1 and TRBJ1-3; D unclear. The germline V and J ends were trimmed by 6 bases and 3 bases, with 12 bases remaining between them. Germline V gene data show CDR1 as SQVTM and CDR2 as ANQGSEA. This CDR3 contains 13 residues. CDR3 bases: TGCAGCGTCTCGCCGGGCAATGGAAACACCATATATTTT. As protein: CSVSPGNGNTIYF.

This clonotype has just one count. The chain carries TRBV7-9 and TRBJ2-3; perhaps TRBD1 as D (6 bases). The CDR3 length is 14 residues. The germline gives CDR1 SEHNR, CDR2 FQNEAQ (reference sequence). The V gene lost 7 bases and the J gene lost 4 bases, with 15 bases spanning the gap. The CDR3 reads CASKQGKSSDTQYF. CDR3 sequence (DNA): TGTGCCAGCAAACAGGGAAAGAGCTCAGATACGCAGTATTTT.

This clonotype was seen ten or more times. The chain joins TRBV7-8 to TRBJ2-6; D possibly matches TRBD1 or TRBD2 (5 bases each). CDR1 and CDR2 from the germline V gene are SGHVS and FQNEAQ. The CDR3 sequence is 18 residues long. V was pared by 4 bases and J by 0 bases, with 16 bases between. In nucleotides, the CDR3 is TGTGCCAGCAGCTCAGCGCCAGGGAGCTACTCTGGGGCCAACGTCCTGACTTTC. Its protein product is CASSSAPGSYSGANVLTF.

This clonotype was seen many times. The V call is TRBV20-1, the J call TRBJ2-7; D is perhaps TRBD1 or TRBD2 (5 bases each). The CDR3 totals 13 residues. CDR1 is DFQATT, CDR2 SNEGSKA, per germline (reference sequence). Trimming pared 4 bases from V and 6 bases from J, leaving 16 bases between. The CDR3: CSATGGVGREQYF. CDR3 nucleotide sequence: TGCAGTGCTACTGGGGGAGTGGGACGCGAGCAGTACTTC.

In its sample, this clonotype was seen many times. The chain links TRBV10-1 to TRBJ1-2; D is possibly TRBD1 (5 bases). V was trimmed by 0 bases and J by 6 bases, leaving 8 bases between them. The CDR3 length is 13 residues. Per the germline V gene, CDR1 is WNHNN and CDR2 is SYGVQD (reference sequence). In nucleotides, the CDR3 is TGCGCCAGCAGTGAGTCGGGCAGGGATGGCTACACCTTC. It specifies CASSESGRDGYTF.

The V gene is TRBV24-1, the J gene TRBJ2-5, with D unclear. V was pared by 7 bases and J by 5 bases, with 13 bases between. The germline V gene has CDR1 KGHDR and CDR2 SFDVKD. CDR3 size: 13 residues. The CDR3 here is CATRRIGKETQYF. The CDR3 DNA reads as TGTGCCACCAGACGTATCGGAAAGGAGACCCAGTACTTC.

The table lists this clonotype with a few counts. The chain combines TRBV7-6 with TRBJ1-6; TRBD1 matches 7 bases. Germline V gives CDR1 SGHVS, CDR2 FNYEAQ. The CDR3 contains 17 residues. The J segment lost 3 bases and the V segment lost 4 bases, leaving 9 bases of the junction unmatched. CDR3 in amino acids: CASSSDRARGYNSPLHF. The CDR3 region has the DNA TGTGCCAGCAGCTCCGACAGGGCGCGGGGCTATAATTCACCCCTCCACTTT.